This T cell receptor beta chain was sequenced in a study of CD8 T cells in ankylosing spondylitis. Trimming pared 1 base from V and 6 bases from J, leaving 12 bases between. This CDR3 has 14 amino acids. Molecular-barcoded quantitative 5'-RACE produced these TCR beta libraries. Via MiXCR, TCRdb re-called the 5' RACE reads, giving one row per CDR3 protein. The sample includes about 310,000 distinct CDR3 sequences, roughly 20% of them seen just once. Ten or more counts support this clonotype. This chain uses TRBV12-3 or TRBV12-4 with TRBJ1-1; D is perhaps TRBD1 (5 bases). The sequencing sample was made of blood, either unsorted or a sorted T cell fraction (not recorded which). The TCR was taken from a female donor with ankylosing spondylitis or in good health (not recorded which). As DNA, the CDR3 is TGTGCCAGCAGTTTAGATGGGGCCGGCGCTGAAGCTTTCTTT. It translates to CASSLDGAGAEAFF.